The sequence of this T cell receptor (beta chain) was determined in a study of T cell clonotyping in hematopoietic cell transplantation. Study results and limitations: No sorting was done, leaving CD4 and CD8 contributions mixed. Pathologically expanded recipient clonotypes increased progressively from day 30 to day 180 as diversity fell.

Note on this clone: Its antigen is unknown.

V lost 6 bases to trimming and J lost 6 bases, with 14 bases between them. The CDR3 spans 13 residues. Germline V gives CDR1 MDHEN, CDR2 SYDVKM. Sequenced by immunoSEQ multiplex PCR; TCRdb stores in-frame clones only, minus some. The sample consists of tens of thousands of clones, 94% of them appearing once. This sequence originates from a woman aged 45-65 years in good health. Some clones in this sample may be carry-over from other donors' samples. The sample was peripheral blood mononuclear cells. This rearrangement joins TRBV28 to TRBJ1-2, with unresolved D. CDR3 sequence: CASRNDQLDGYTF. The CDR3 bases are TGTGCCAGCAGAAACGACCAGCTAGATGGCTACACCTTC.